This TCR beta chain was recorded in a study of T cells after yellow fever vaccination. The study, taken as a whole, reports: The appearance of a small share of clonotypes in both CD4 and CD8 compartments was observed. Detected again after the booster were most primary-vaccination clones, at 95% to 98% CD4 and 88% CD8.

The V end was cut by 7 bases, the J end by 3 bases, with 15 bases between. Germline V lookup: CDR1 MNHEY, CDR2 SMNVEV (reference sequence). The CDR3 sequence is 14 residues long. TCR cDNA, made by 5'RACE template switching, carried an added universal primer site and UMIs. Each CDR3 protein is one row after TCRdb ran MiXCR on the 5' RACE reads. The sample holds around 25,000 distinct CDR3 sequences, roughly 4.5% seen once. This clonotype has at least ten counts. The chain carries TRBV27 and TRBJ1-1; TRBD1 might be the D (5 bases). This TCR derives from a young man who received the YFV17D yellow fever vaccine. Sequencing used PBMCs, either bulk or a sorted T-cell subset (CD4+, CD8+, memory, or dextramer-sorted; not recorded which), obtained on the day of the yellow fever booster vaccination. The CDR3 loop is CASTPGGIDTEAFF. CDR3 DNA: TGTGCCAGCACCCCCGGGGGGATAGACACTGAAGCTTTCTTT.